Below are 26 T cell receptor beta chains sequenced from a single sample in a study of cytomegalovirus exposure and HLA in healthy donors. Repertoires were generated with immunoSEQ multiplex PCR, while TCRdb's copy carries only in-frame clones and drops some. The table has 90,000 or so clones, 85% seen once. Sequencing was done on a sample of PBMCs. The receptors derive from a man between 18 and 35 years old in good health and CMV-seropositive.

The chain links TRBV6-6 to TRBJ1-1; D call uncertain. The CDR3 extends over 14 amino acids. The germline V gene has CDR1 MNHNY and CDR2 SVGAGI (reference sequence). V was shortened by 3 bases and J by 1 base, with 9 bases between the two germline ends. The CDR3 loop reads CASSYGAANTEAFF. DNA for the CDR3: TGTGCCAGCAGTTATGGTGCGGCGAACACTGAAGCTTTCTTT.

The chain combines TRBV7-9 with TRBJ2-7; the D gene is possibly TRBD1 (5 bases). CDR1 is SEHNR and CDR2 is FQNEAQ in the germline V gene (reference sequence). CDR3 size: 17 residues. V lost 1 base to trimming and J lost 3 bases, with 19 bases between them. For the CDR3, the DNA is TGTGCCAGCAGCTTAGGGACACAGCTCGTCTGGGTCTACGAGCAGTACTTC. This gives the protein CASSLGTQLVWVYEQYF.

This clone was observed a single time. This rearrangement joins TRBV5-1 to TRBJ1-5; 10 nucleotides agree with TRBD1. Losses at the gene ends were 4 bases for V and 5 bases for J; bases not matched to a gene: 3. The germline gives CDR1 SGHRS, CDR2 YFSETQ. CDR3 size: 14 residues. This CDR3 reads CASSLGTGDQPQHF. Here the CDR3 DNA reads TGCGCCAGCAGCCTAGGGACAGGGGATCAGCCCCAGCATTTT.

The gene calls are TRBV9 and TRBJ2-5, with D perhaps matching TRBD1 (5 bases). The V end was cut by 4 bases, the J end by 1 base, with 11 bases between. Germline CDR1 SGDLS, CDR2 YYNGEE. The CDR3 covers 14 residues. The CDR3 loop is CASSSGQAQETQYF. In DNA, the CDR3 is TGTGCCAGCAGCTCCGGACAAGCCCAAGAGACCCAGTACTTC.

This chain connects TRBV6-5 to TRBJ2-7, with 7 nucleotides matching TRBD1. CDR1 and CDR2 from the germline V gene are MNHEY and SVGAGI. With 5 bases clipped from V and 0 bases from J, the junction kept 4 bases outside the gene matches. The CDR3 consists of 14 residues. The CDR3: CASSQRDSSYEQYF. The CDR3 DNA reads TGTGCCAGCAGTCAAAGGGACAGCTCCTACGAGCAGTACTTC.

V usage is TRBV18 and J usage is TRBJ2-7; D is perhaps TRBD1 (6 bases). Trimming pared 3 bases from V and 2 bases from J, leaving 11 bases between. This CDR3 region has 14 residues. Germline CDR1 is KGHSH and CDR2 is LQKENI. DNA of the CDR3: TGTGCCAGCTCACCGGCACAGGGCCCCTACGAGCAGTACGTC. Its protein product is CASSPAQGPYEQYV.

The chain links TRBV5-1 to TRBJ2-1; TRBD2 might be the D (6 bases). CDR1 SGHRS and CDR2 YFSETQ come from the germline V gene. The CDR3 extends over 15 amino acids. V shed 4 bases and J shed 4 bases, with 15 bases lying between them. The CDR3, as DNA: TGCGCCAGCAGCGAGGGACTGCGGAGTTACAATGAGCAGTTCTTC. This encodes CASSEGLRSYNEQFF. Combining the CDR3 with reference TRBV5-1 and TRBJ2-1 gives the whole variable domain KAGVTQTPRYLIKTRGQQVTLSCSPISGHRSVSWYQQTPGQGLQFLFEYFSETQRNKGNFPGRFSGRQFSNSRSEMNVSTLELGDSALYLCASSEGLRSYNEQFFGPGTRLTVL.

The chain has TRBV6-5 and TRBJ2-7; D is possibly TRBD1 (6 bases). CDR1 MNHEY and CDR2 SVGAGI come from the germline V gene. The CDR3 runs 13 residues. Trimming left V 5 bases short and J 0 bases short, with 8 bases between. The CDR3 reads CASSEQGSYEQYF. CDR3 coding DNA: TGTGCCAGCAGTGAACAGGGCTCCTACGAGCAGTACTTC.

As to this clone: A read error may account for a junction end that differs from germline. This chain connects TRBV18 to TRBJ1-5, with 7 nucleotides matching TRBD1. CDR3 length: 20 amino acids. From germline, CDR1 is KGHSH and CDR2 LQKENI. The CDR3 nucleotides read TGTGCCAGCTCACCTAAAGAACTCAACGCGGGACAGCGGTTAAATCAGGCCCAGCATTTT. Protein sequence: CASSPKELNAGQRLNQAQHF.

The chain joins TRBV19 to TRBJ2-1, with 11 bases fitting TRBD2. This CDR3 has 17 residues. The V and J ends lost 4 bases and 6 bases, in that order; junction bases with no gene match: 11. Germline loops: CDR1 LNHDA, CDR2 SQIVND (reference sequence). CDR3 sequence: CASSTSYPTSGSNEQFF. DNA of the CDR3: TGTGCCAGTAGTACATCCTACCCTACTAGCGGGAGCAATGAGCAGTTCTTC.

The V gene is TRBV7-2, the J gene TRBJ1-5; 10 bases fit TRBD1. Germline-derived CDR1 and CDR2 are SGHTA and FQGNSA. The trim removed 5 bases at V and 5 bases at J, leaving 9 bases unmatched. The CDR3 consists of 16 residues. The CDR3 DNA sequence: TGTGCCAGCAGCCCATCAGGACAGGGGGTGTATCAGCCCCAGCATTTT. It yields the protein CASSPSGQGVYQPQHF.

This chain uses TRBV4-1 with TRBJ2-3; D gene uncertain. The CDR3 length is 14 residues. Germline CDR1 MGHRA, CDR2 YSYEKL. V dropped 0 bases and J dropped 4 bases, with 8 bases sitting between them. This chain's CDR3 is CASSQDWASDTQYF. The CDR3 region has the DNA TGCGCCAGCAGCCAAGATTGGGCTTCAGATACGCAGTATTTT.

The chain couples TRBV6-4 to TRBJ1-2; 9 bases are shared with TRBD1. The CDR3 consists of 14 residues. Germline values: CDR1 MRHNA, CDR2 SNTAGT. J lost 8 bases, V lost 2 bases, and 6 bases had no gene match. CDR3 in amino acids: CASSDGQGSGGYTF. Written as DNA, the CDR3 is TGTGCCAGCAGTGACGGACAGGGGTCGGGAGGCTACACCTTC.

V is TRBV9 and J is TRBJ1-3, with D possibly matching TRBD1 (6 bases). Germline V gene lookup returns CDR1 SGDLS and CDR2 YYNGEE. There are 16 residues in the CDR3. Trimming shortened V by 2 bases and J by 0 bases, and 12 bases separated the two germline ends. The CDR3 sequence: CASSVGGPYSGNTIYF. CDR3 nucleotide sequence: TGTGCCAGCAGCGTGGGGGGGCCATACTCTGGAAACACCATATATTTT.

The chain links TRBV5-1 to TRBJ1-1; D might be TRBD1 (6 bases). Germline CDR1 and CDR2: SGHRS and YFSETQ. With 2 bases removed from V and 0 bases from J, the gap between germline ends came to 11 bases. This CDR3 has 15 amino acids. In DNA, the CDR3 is TGCGCCAGCAGCTTCCGGGACAACCTGAACACTGAAGCTTTCTTT. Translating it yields CASSFRDNLNTEAFF.

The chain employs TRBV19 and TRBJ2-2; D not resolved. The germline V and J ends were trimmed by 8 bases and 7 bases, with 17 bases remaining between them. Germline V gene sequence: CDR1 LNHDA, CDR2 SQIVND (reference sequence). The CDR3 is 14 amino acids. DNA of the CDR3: TGTGCCAGTCTCAAAGACCCCGCGGACGGGGAGCTGTTTTTT. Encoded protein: CASLKDPADGELFF.

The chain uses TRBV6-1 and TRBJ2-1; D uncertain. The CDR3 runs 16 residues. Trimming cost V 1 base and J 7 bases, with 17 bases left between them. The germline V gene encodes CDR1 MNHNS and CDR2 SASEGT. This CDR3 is CASSEVVVRVLNEQFF. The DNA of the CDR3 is TGTGCCAGCAGTGAAGTGGTTGTACGGGTCTTGAATGAGCAGTTCTTC.

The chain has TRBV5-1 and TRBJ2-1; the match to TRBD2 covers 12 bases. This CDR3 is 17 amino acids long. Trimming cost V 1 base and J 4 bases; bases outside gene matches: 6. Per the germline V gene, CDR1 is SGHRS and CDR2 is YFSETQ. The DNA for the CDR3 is TGCGCCAGCAGCTTGACGGGACTAGCGGGTCTATACAATGAGCAGTTCTTC. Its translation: CASSLTGLAGLYNEQFF.

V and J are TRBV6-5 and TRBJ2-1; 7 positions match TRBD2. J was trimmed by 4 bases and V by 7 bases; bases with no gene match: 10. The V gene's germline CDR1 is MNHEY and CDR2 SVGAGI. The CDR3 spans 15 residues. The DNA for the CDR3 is TGTGCCAGCATTCCGAGAGCGGGAACATACAATGAGCAGTTCTTC. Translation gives CASIPRAGTYNEQFF.

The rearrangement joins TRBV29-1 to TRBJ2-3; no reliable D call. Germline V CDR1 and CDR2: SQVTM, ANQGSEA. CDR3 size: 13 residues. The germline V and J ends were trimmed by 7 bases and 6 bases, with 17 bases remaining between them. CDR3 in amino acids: CSASPSAMDTQYF. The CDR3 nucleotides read TGCAGCGCCTCCCCCTCTGCTATGGATACGCAGTATTTT.

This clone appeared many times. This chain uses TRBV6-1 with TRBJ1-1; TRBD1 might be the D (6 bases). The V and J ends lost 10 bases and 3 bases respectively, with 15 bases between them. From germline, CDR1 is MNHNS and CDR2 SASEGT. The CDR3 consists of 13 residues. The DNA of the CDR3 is TGTGCCACATCCCACAGGGAACACACTGAAGCTTTCTTT. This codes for CATSHREHTEAFF.

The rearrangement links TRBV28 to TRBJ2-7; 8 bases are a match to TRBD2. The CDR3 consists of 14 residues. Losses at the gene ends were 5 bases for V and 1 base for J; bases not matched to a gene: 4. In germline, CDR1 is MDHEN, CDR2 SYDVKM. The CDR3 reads CASSRSSGSYEQYV. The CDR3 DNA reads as TGTGCCAGCAGTCGGTCTAGCGGGTCCTACGAGCAGTACGTC.

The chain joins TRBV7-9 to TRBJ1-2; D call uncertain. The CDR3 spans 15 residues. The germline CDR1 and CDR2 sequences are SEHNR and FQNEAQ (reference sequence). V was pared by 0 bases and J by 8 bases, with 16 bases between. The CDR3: CASSLAPIRGKGYTF. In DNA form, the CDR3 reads TGTGCCAGCAGCTTAGCGCCTATACGAGGGAAGGGCTACACCTTC.

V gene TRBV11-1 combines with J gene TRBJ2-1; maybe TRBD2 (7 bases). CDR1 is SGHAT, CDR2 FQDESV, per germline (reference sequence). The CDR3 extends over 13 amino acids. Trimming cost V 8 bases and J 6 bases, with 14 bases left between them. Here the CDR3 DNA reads TGTGCCAGCGGCCCTGGGGGGGCCAATGAGCAGTTCTTC. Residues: CASGPGGANEQFF.

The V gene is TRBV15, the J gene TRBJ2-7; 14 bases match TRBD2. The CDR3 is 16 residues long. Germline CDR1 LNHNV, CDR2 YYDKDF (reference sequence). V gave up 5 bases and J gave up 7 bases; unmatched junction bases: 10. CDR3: CATSRGTSGRGPEQYF. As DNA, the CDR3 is TGTGCCACCAGCCGCGGGACTAGCGGGAGAGGCCCTGAGCAGTACTTC.

CDR3 sequence (DNA): TGTGCCAGCAGCGTAGCGGCAGGGGGGAACACTGAAGCTTTCTTT. This gives the protein CASSVAAGGNTEAFF. V and J are TRBV9 and TRBJ1-1, with 7 positions matching TRBD1. V was pared by 0 bases and J by 1 base, with 3 bases of the junction left unmatched. CDR1 and CDR2 (germline): SGDLS, YYNGEE. There are 15 residues in the CDR3.